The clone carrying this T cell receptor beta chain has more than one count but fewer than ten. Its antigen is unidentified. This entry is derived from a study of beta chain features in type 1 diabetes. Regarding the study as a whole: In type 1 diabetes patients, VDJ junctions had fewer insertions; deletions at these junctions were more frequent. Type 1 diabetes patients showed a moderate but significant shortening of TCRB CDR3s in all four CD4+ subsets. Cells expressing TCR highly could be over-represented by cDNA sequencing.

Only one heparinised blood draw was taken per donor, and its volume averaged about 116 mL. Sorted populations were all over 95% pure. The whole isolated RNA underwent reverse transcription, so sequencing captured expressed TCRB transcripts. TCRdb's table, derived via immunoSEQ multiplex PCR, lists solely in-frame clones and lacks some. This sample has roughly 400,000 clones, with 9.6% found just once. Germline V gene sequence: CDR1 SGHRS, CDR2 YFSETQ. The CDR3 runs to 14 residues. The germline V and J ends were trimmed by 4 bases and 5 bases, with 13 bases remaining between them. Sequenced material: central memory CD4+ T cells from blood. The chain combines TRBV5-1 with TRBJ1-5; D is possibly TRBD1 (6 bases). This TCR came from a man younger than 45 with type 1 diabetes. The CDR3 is CASSPEGGYQPQHF. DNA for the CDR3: TGCGCCAGCAGCCCGGAGGGGGGGTATCAGCCCCAGCATTTT.